A single sample gave rise to the 2 T cell receptor beta chains below, sequenced in a study of CD8 T cells in Susac syndrome. Random hexamers primed reverse transcription of about 0.45 to 1 ug RNA. MiXCR, applied by TCRdb to the immunoSEQ multiplex PCR reads, yields one record per CDR3 protein. Found here are 250,000 to 300,000 distinct CDR3 sequences, approximately 89% of them singletons; the top ten hold around 0.18%. The specimen sequenced was CD8+ T cells from PBMCs. The receptors were sampled from a human donor with multiple sclerosis.

This rearrangement joins TRBV18 to TRBJ1-2; D gene ambiguous. Trimming cost V 3 bases and J 4 bases, with 15 bases left between them. The germline gives CDR1 KGHSH, CDR2 LQKENI. The CDR3 runs to 15 residues. CDR3 coding DNA: TGTGCCAGCTCACCCCCTAAGGTGGGCATCTATGGCTACACCTTC. Protein product: CASSPPKVGIYGYTF.

This chain joins TRBV7-8 and TRBJ2-1; TRBD2 might be the D (6 bases). The CDR3 sequence is 15 residues long. Germline CDR1 SGHVS, CDR2 FQNEAQ. Trimming left V 4 bases short and J 2 bases short, with 12 bases between. As DNA, the CDR3 is TGTGCCAGCAGCTCAGGGACTGCCCCCTACAATGAGCAGTTCTTC. Amino acids: CASSSGTAPYNEQFF.